Presented here are 23 T cell receptor beta chains from one specimen sequenced in a study of blood T cell repertoires in COVID-19. This table comes from immunoSEQ multiplex PCR, and its TCRdb copy is limited to in-frame clones, with some not included. The sample shows around 92,000 clones, approximately 79% of them seen only once. The sequencing input was peripheral blood. The receptors shown here come from a man in his 70s with COVID-19, enrolled during active disease.

The chain has TRBV10-3 and TRBJ1-5, with 7 bases matching TRBD1. The V gene end was trimmed by 5 bases and the J gene end by 4 bases; junction bases not matched to a gene: 5. The CDR3 length is 14 residues. CDR1 ENHRY and CDR2 SYGVKD come from the germline V gene. The CDR3 sequence is CAISPGTANQPQHF. Written as DNA, the CDR3 is TGTGCCATCAGTCCTGGGACAGCGAATCAGCCCCAGCATTTT.

The chain has TRBV2 and TRBJ1-5, with 10 bases aligning to TRBD1. Trimming cost V 5 bases and J 3 bases; bases outside gene matches: 7. This CDR3 is built from 16 residues. Germline values: CDR1 SNHLY, CDR2 FYNNEI. In DNA, the CDR3 is TGTGCCAGCAGTCGGGGGACAGGGGAAGTCAATCAGCCCCAGCATTTT. Its translation: CASSRGTGEVNQPQHF.

The V call is TRBV6-4, the J call TRBJ2-5, with 10 bases matching TRBD2. CDR1 and CDR2 (germline): MRHNA, SNTAGT. There are 16 residues in the CDR3. The ends lost 4 bases at V and 5 bases at J; junction bases unmatched: 10. The CDR3 region is CASSATLAGAGETQYF. The CDR3 region has the DNA TGTGCCAGCAGTGCAACTCTAGCGGGAGCAGGCGAGACCCAGTACTTC.

This clone was picked up a small number of times. The chain employs TRBV18 and TRBJ1-2; D might be TRBD1 (6 bases). The V gene lost 6 bases and the J gene lost 9 bases, with 20 bases spanning the gap. Per the germline V gene, CDR1 is KGHSH and CDR2 is LQKENI. This CDR3 has 14 residues. The CDR3 reads CASSPNQGQGSYTF. DNA of the CDR3: TGTGCCAGCTCCCCAAACCAGGGGCAGGGAAGCTACACCTTC.

The chain links TRBV19 to TRBJ2-7, with TRBD1 matching 8 bases. This CDR3 contains 17 residues. CDR1 and CDR2 (germline): LNHDA, SQIVND (reference sequence). After removal of 1 base from V and 2 bases from J, the junction contained 10 bases not matched to a gene. The CDR3 loop reads CASSIVPRTGNPYEQYF. The CDR3 nucleotides read TGTGCCAGTAGTATAGTACCCCGGACAGGGAACCCCTACGAGCAGTACTTC. Together with reference TRBV19 and TRBJ2-7, the CDR3 gives the full variable domain: DGGITQSPKYLFRKEGQNVTLSCEQNLNHDAMYWYRQDPGQGLRLIYYSQIVNDFQKGDIAEGYSVSREKKESFPLTVTSAQKNPTAFYLCASSIVPRTGNPYEQYFGPGTRLTVT.

There are a few counts of this clone. The rearrangement uses TRBV9 and TRBJ2-5; 10 bases agree with TRBD2. CDR3 length: 15 amino acids. CDR1 and CDR2 from the germline V gene are SGDLS and YYNGEE. Germline trimming cut 3 bases from V and 3 bases from J; bases unmatched to any gene: 5. The CDR3 sequence is CASSAGTSDKETQYF. The CDR3 bases are TGTGCCAGCAGCGCCGGGACTAGCGATAAAGAGACCCAGTACTTC.

V is TRBV3-1 (or the pseudogene TRBV3-2) and J is TRBJ1-2, with D possibly TRBD1 on 6 matching bases. The CDR3 sequence is 14 residues long. V was trimmed by 0 bases and J by 7 bases, leaving 12 bases between them. Germline CDR1 reads LGHDT; CDR2 reads YNNKEL (reference sequence). Written as DNA, the CDR3 is TGTGCCAGCAGCCAAGATAGAGGGGGACGTGGCTACACCTTC. It codes for CASSQDRGGRGYTF.

The chain is built from TRBV7-8 and TRBJ2-7; possible D gene TRBD2, 7 bases. This CDR3 spans 19 amino acids. Trimming removed 1 base at V and 2 bases at J, with 24 bases between. The germline gives CDR1 SGHVS, CDR2 FQNEAQ. CDR3 bases: TGTGCCAGCAGCTTAGGTCGGCGTTGGGGGGGGCTACAACCCTACGAGCAGTACTTC. This translates into CASSLGRRWGGLQPYEQYF.

The CDR3 here is CASSPTGEAQPQHF. DNA of the CDR3: TGCGCCAGCAGCCCGACAGGGGAGGCTCAGCCCCAGCATTTT. The chain recombines TRBV5-1 with TRBJ1-5, with 8 positions matching TRBD1. Germline CDR1 reads SGHRS; CDR2 reads YFSETQ. The CDR3 length is 14 residues. V was pared by 4 bases and J by 6 bases, with 6 bases of the junction left unmatched.

This chain links TRBV7-2 with TRBJ2-5, with 7 bases that match TRBD1. CDR1 SGHTA and CDR2 FQGNSA come from the germline V gene. The CDR3 is 13 amino acids. J was trimmed by 5 bases and V by 8 bases; bases with no gene match: 8. The CDR3 DNA sequence: TGTGCCAGCTCAGGGGGACAGAGGGAGACCCAGTACTTC. Encoded protein: CASSGGQRETQYF.

V gene TRBV4-1 combines with J gene TRBJ2-5, with 10 bases matching TRBD2. The CDR3 is 17 residues long. CDR1 and CDR2 (germline): MGHRA, YSYEKL. V was pared by 2 bases and J by 4 bases, with 10 bases of the junction left unmatched. The CDR3 region has the DNA TGCGCCAGCAGCCAAAGTCGACTAGCGGGTCAGGCAGAGACCCAGTACTTC. It specifies CASSQSRLAGQAETQYF.

This chain's CDR3 is CASSSGTSDEQYF. CDR3 DNA sequence: TGTGCCAGCAGCTCGGGGACTTCCGACGAGCAGTACTTC. The chain combines TRBV11-2 with TRBJ2-7; tentative D call: TRBD2 (6 bases). The V gene's germline CDR1 is SGHAT and CDR2 FQNNGV. The CDR3 consists of 13 residues. The V and J ends lost 4 bases and 5 bases respectively, with 12 bases between them.

DNA for the CDR3: TGTGCCAGCAGCCAAGACAGGTCCCAGCATTTT. Its translation is CASSQDRSQHF. The rearrangement joins TRBV12-3 or TRBV12-4 to TRBJ1-5, with a possible D match to TRBD1 (6 bases). The CDR3 runs to 11 residues. V shed 6 bases and J shed 11 bases, with 11 bases lying between them.

V gene TRBV5-5 combines with J gene TRBJ2-7; a possible D gene is TRBD1 (8 bases). The V gene's germline CDR1 is SGHKS and CDR2 YYEKEE (reference sequence). Trimming shortened V by 0 bases and J by 6 bases, and 19 bases separated the two germline ends. The CDR3 extends over 16 amino acids. CDR3 sequence: CASSLGLGQGLSEQYF. In DNA, the CDR3 is TGTGCCAGCAGCTTGGGTTTAGGACAGGGACTAAGCGAGCAGTACTTC.

This clone was seen repeatedly, ten times or more. V and J are TRBV24-1 and TRBJ1-2; 8 nucleotides line up with TRBD1. Germline V gene lookup returns CDR1 KGHDR and CDR2 SFDVKD. Trimming at V came to 0 bases and at J to 10 bases, leaving 3 bases not matched to a gene. The length of the CDR3 is 13 residues. CDR3 DNA: TGTGCCACCAGTGATTTGCAGGGACAGGACTACACCTTC. Translating gives CATSDLQGQDYTF.

The V gene is TRBV5-5, the J gene TRBJ2-3, with a possible D match to TRBD2 (5 bases). Germline V gives CDR1 SGHKS, CDR2 YYEKEE (reference sequence). The CDR3 totals 14 residues. V was pared by 1 base and J by 4 bases, with 10 bases between. CDR3 DNA sequence: TGTGCCAGCAGCTTGATAGAGGGTGCAGATACGCAGTATTTT. This gives the protein CASSLIEGADTQYF. Drawing the rest from reference TRBV5-5 and TRBJ2-3, the complete variable domain is DAGVTQSPTHLIKTRGQQVTLRCSPISGHKSVSWYQQVLGQGPQFIFQYYEKEERGRGNFPDRFSARQFPNYSSELNVNALLLGDSALYLCASSLIEGADTQYFGPGTRLTVL.

This clone was observed a single time. The V call is TRBV7-2, the J call TRBJ1-1; D is ambiguous. CDR1 and CDR2 from the germline V gene are SGHTA and FQGNSA. This CDR3 region has 12 residues. Trimming pared 6 bases from V and 1 base from J, leaving 6 bases between. The CDR3 sequence is CASRGRNTEAFF. The DNA for the CDR3 is TGTGCCAGCAGGGGCAGGAACACTGAAGCTTTCTTT.

This rearrangement joins TRBV28 to TRBJ2-1, with TRBD1 matching 7 bases. Trimming removed 5 bases from V and 3 bases from J; junction bases left unmatched: 10. This CDR3 region has 16 residues. In germline, CDR1 is MDHEN, CDR2 SYDVKM. The CDR3: CASSGTPGQFYNEQFF. DNA of the CDR3: TGTGCCAGCAGTGGGACCCCGGGACAGTTCTACAATGAGCAGTTCTTC. Variable domain in full (rest from reference TRBV28 and TRBJ2-1): DVKVTQSSRYLVKRTGEKVFLECVQDMDHENMFWYRQDPGLGLRLIYFSYDVKMKEKGDIPEGYSVSREKKERFSLILESASTNQTSMYLCASSGTPGQFYNEQFFGPGTRLTVL.

The rearrangement joins TRBV4-1 to TRBJ2-5; the D gene is possibly TRBD2 (6 bases). The V gene lost 4 bases and the J gene lost 1 base, with 13 bases spanning the gap. This CDR3 is 15 amino acids long. Germline V gene sequence: CDR1 MGHRA, CDR2 YSYEKL. The CDR3 here is CASSPSGVTQETQYF. Written as DNA, the CDR3 is TGCGCCAGCAGCCCCTCGGGGGTAACCCAAGAGACCCAGTACTTC.

The CDR3 coding sequence is TGTGCCAGCAGCTTTCTCGGACTAGGGAGCTCCTACGAGCAGTACTTC. It yields the protein CASSFLGLGSSYEQYF. The V and J genes are TRBV7-9 and TRBJ2-7, with 7 bases identical to TRBD2. Germline loops: CDR1 SEHNR, CDR2 FQNEAQ (reference sequence). The J segment lost 0 bases and the V segment lost 3 bases, leaving 8 bases of the junction unmatched. CDR3 length equals 16 residues.

V is TRBV5-4 and J is TRBJ2-1, with 7 bases aligning to TRBD1. The trim removed 4 bases at V and 5 bases at J, leaving 9 bases unmatched. Germline CDR1 SGHNT, CDR2 YYREEE (reference sequence). The CDR3 sequence is 15 residues long. Written as DNA, the CDR3 is TGTGCCAGCAGCCCCCCGGGACAGTCTAACAATGAGCAGTTCTTC. It codes for CASSPPGQSNNEQFF.

The CDR3 is CASSERQIFTDTQYF. CDR3 nucleotide sequence: TGTGCCAGCAGTGAGAGACAGATCTTCACAGATACGCAGTATTTT. V is TRBV25-1 and J is TRBJ2-3; tentative D call: TRBD1 (5 bases). V gave up 3 bases and J gave up 2 bases, with 12 bases separating them. The CDR3 is 15 amino acids. Germline CDR1 and CDR2: MGHDK and SYGVNS.

The chain joins TRBV7-2 to TRBJ2-1, with D possibly TRBD1 on 6 matching bases. The CDR3 sequence is 14 residues long. Trimming left V 2 bases short and J 6 bases short, with 11 bases between. CDR1 SGHTA and CDR2 FQGNSA come from the germline V gene. CDR3 amino acids: CASSLMGALNEQFF. The CDR3, as DNA: TGTGCCAGCAGCTTAATGGGGGCGCTCAATGAGCAGTTCTTC.